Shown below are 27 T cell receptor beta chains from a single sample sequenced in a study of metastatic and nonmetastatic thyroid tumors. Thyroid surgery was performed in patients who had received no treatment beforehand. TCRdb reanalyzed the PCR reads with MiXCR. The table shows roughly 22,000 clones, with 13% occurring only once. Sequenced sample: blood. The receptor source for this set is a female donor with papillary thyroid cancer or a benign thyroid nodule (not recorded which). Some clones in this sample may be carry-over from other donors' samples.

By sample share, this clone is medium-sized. The CDR3 protein is CASSPGTHSPLHF. CDR3 DNA sequence: TGTGCCAGCAGCCCCGGGACTCATTCACCCCTCCACTTT. V usage is TRBV12-3 or TRBV12-4 and J usage is TRBJ1-6; a weak D match, TRBD1 (5 bases). The CDR3 runs 13 residues. V was trimmed by 6 bases and J by 8 bases, leaving 11 bases between them.

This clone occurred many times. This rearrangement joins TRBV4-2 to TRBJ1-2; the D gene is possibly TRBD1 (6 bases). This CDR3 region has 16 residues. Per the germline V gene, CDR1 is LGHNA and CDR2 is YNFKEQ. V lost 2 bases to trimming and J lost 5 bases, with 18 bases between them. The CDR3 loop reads CASSQSLTGGPYGYTF. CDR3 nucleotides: TGTGCCAGCAGCCAATCATTGACAGGAGGGCCTTATGGCTACACCTTC.

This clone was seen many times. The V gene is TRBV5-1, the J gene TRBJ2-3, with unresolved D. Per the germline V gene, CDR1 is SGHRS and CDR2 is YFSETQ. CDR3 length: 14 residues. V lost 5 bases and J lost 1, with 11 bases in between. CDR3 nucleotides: TGCGCCAGCAGTCTGCGGACCGGCACAGATACGCAGTATTTT. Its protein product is CASSLRTGTDTQYF. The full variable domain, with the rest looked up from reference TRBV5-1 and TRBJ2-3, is KAGVTQTPRYLIKTRGQQVTLSCSPISGHRSVSWYQQTPGQGLQFLFEYFSETQRNKGNFPGRFSGRQFSNSRSEMNVSTLELGDSALYLCASSLRTGTDTQYFGPGTRLTVL.

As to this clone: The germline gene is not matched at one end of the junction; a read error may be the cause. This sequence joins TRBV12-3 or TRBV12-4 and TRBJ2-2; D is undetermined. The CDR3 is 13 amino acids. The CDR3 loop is CAISSQLTGELFF. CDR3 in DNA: TGTGCCATCAGTTCCCAGTTAACCGGGGAGCTGTTTTTT.

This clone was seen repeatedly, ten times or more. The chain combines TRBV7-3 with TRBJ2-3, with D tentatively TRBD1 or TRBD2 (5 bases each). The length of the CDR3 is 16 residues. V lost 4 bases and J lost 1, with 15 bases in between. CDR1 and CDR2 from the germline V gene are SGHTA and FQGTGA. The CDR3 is CASSSGTVGGTDTQYF. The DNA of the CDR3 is TGTGCCAGCAGCTCAGGGACGGTCGGCGGCACAGATACGCAGTATTTT.

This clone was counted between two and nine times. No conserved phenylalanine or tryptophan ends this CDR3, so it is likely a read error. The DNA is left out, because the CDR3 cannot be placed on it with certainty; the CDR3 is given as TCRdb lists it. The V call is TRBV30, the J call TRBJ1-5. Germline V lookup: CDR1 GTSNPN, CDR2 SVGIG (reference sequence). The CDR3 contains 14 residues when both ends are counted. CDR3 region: CAWSPPYSNQPQRS.

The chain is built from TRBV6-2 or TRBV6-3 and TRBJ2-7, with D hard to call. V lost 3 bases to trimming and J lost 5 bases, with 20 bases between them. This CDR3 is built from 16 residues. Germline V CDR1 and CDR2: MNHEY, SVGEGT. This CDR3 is CASSYSPTVGSHEQYF. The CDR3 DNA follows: TGTGCCAGCAGTTATTCCCCCACGGTTGGGTCCCACGAGCAGTACTTC.

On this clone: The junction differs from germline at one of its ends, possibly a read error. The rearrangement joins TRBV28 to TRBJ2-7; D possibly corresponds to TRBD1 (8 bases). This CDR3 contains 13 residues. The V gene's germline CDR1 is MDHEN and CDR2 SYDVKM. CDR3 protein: CASSADRDYEQYF. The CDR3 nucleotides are TGTGCCAGCAGTGCGGACAGGGACTACGAGCAGTACTTT.

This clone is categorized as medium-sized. The CDR3 DNA reads TGTGCCAGCAGCTTAGGCCCGGGCGAGCAGTACTTC. As protein: CASSLGPGEQYF. The J gene is TRBJ2-7, the V gene TRBV7-9; D unclear. Germline V gene lookup returns CDR1 SEHNR and CDR2 FQNEAQ (reference sequence). This CDR3 region has 12 residues. V lost 1 base and J lost 6, with 7 bases in between.

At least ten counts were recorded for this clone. CDR3 sequence (DNA): TGCAGTGCTAAGGACCCAACACTAGCGGGAAACACAGATACGCAGTATTTT. Translation: CSAKDPTLAGNTDTQYF. This sequence joins TRBV20-1 and TRBJ2-3; 10 nucleotides align to TRBD2. Trimming cost V 4 bases and J 2 bases; bases outside gene matches: 12. This CDR3 spans 17 amino acids. Germline values: CDR1 DFQATT, CDR2 SNEGSKA (reference sequence).

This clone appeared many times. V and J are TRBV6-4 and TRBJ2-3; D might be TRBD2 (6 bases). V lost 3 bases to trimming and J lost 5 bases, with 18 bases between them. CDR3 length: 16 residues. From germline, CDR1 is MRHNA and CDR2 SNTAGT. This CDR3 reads CASSESSGQGGDTQYF. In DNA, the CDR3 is TGTGCCAGCAGTGAATCGAGTGGGCAGGGAGGAGATACGCAGTATTTT.

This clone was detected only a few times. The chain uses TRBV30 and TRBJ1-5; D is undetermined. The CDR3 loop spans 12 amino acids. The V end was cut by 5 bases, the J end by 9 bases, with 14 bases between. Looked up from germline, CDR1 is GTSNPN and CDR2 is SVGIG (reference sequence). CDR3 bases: TGTGCCTGGGGGGAGGGTGGTCGGCCCCAGCATTTT. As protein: CAWGEGGRPQHF.

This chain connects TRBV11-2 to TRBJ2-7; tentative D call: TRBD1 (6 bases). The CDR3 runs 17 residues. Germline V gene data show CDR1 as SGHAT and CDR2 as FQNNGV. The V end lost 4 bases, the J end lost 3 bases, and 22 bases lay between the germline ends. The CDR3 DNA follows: TGTGCCAGCAGCTCCCCCCCAGGTCTCCTAGGGGGCTACGAGCAGTACTTC. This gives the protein CASSSPPGLLGGYEQYF.

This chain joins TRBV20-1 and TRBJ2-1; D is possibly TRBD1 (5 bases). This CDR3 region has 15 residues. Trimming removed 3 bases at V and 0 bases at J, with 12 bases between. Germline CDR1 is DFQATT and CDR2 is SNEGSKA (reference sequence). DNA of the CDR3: TGCAGTGCTAGGAAGGGGTATAGCTCCTACAATGAGCAGTTCTTC. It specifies CSARKGYSSYNEQFF.

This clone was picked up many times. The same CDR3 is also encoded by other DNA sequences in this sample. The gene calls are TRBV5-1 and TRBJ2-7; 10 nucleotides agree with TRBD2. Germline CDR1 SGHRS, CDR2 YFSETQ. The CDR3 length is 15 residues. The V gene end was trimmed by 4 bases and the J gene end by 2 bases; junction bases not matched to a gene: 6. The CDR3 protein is CASSPGTSATYEQYF. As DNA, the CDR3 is TGCGCCAGCAGCCCCGGGACTAGCGCCACCTACGAGCAGTACTTC.

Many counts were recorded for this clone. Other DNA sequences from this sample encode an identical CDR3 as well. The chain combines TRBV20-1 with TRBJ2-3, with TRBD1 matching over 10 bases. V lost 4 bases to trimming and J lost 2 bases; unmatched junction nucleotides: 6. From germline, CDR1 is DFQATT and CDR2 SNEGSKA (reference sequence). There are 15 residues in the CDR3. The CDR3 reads CSAKTGTGDTDTQYF. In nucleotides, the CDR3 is TGCAGTGCTAAGACCGGGACAGGGGACACAGATACGCAGTATTTT.

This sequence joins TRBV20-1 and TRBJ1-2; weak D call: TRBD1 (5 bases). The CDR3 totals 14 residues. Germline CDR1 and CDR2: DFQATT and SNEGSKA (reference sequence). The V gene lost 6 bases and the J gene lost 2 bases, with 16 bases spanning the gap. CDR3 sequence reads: CSAERGGPNYGYTF. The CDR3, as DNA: TGCAGTGCCGAGAGGGGCGGACCCAACTATGGCTACACCTTC.

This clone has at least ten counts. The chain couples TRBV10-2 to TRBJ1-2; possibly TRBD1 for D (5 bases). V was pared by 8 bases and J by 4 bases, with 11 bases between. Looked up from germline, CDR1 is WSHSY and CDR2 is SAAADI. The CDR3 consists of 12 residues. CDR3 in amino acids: CASARDSYGYTF. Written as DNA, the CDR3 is TGCGCCAGCGCCCGGGACTCCTATGGCTACACCTTC.

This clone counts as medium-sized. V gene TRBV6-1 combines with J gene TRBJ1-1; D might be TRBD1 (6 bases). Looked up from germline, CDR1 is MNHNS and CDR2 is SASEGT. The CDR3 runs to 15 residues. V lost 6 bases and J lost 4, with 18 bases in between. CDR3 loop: CASSTIRTVSTEAFF. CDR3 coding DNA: TGTGCCAGCAGCACAATTAGGACAGTTTCCACTGAAGCTTTCTTT.

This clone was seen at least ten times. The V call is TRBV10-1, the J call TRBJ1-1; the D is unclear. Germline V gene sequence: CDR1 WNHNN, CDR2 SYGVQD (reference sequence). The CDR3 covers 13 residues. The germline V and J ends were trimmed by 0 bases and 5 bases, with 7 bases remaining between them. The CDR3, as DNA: TGCGCCAGCAGTGAGTCTGAGGGTACTGAAGCTTTCTTT. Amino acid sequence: CASSESEGTEAFF.

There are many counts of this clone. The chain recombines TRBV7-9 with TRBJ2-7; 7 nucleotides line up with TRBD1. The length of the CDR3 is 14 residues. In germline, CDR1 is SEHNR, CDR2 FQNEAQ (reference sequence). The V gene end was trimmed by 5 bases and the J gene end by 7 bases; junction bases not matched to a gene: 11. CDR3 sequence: CASSRRGLSSEQYF. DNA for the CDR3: TGTGCCAGCAGCCGTAGGGGGCTTAGTTCGGAGCAGTACTTC.

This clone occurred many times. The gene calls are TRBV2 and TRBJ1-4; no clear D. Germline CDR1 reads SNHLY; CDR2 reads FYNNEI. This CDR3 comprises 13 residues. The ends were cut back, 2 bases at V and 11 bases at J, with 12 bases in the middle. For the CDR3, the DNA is TGTGCCAGCAGTGAATATCCCACTTCGAAACTGTTTTTT. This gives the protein CASSEYPTSKLFF.

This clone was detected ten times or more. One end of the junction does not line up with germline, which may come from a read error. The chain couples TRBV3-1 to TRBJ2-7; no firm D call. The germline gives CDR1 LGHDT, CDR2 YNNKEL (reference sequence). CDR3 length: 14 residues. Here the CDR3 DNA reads TGTGCCAGCAGCAAAGACCCACTCTCCTACGAGCAGTACTTC. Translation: CASSKDPLSYEQYF.

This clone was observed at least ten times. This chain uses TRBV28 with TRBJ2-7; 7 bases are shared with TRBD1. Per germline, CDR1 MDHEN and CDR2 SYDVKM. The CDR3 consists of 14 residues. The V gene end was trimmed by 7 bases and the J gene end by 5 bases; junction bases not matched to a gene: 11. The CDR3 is CASIRGGVRDEQYF. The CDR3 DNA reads TGTGCCAGCATTCGAGGGGGCGTTCGAGACGAGCAGTACTTC.

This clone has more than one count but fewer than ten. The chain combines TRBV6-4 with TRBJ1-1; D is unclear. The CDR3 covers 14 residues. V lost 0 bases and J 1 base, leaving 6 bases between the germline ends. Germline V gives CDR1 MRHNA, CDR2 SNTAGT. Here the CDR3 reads CASSDSDRNTEAFF. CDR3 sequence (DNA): TGTGCCAGCAGTGACTCGGACCGGAACACTGAAGCTTTCTTT.

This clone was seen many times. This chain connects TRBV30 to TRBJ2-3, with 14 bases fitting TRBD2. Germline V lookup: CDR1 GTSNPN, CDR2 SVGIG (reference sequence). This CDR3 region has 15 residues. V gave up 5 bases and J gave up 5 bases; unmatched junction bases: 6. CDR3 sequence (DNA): TGTGCCTGGGGAGGGACTAGCGGGAGAAAAGATACGCAGTATTTT. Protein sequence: CAWGGTSGRKDTQYF.

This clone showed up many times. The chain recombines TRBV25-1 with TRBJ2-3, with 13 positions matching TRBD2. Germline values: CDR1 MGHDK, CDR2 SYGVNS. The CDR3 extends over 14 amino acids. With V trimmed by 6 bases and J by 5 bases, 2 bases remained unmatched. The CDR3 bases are TGTGCCAGCAGGAGGACTAGCGGGAGAGATACGCAGTATTTT. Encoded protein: CASRRTSGRDTQYF.